Shown below are 9 T cell receptor beta chains from a single sample sequenced in a study of T cell changes during pregnancy in multiple sclerosis. Libraries were prepared by immunoSEQ multiplex PCR; TCRdb keeps only in-frame clonotypes and omits some of them. The data contain tens of thousands of clones, around 92% of them singletons. Source: CD4+ T cells from peripheral blood mononuclear cells, taken in the third trimester of pregnancy. Receptor source: a female donor with multiple sclerosis, enrolled in a pregnancy study.

The V gene is TRBV27, the J gene TRBJ1-2; D remains ambiguous. From germline, CDR1 is MNHEY and CDR2 SMNVEV (reference sequence). Deletions cut 3 bases from V and 0 bases from J, with 8 bases between. CDR3 length equals 14 residues. The CDR3 here is CASSFTDTNYGYTF. In nucleotides, the CDR3 is TGTGCCAGCAGTTTTACAGACACTAACTATGGCTACACCTTC.

The CDR3 bases are TGTGCCATCGCAGGGGGGTCCGGGACGAGTGGGACCGGGGAGCTGTTTTTT. Protein: CAIAGGSGTSGTGELFF. This chain uses TRBV10-3 with TRBJ2-2, with D possibly being TRBD1 (7 bases). The V end was cut by 8 bases, the J end by 5 bases, with 24 bases between. Germline V gene data show CDR1 as ENHRY and CDR2 as SYGVKD. The CDR3 loop spans 17 amino acids.

V gene TRBV5-8 combines with J gene TRBJ2-7; 7 nucleotides align to TRBD2. The germline V gene has CDR1 SGHTS and CDR2 YDEGEE. Trimming removed 2 bases from V and 7 bases from J; junction bases left unmatched: 12. The CDR3 extends over 15 amino acids. CDR3 protein: CASSLGWSGAWEQYF. The DNA for the CDR3 is TGTGCCAGCAGCTTAGGGTGGAGCGGGGCGTGGGAGCAGTACTTC.

The V call is TRBV5-6, the J call TRBJ1-2; the D gene is possibly TRBD1 (6 bases). Germline-derived CDR1 and CDR2 are SGHDT and YYEEEE. The CDR3 is 16 amino acids. Trimming pared 4 bases from V and 4 bases from J, leaving 20 bases between. CDR3 in amino acids: CASSLGRQGMGYGYTF. The CDR3, as DNA: TGTGCCAGCAGCCTGGGGAGGCAGGGGATGGGCTATGGCTACACCTTC.

This sequence joins TRBV19 and TRBJ2-1, with 9 bases aligning to TRBD2. The V gene's germline CDR1 is LNHDA and CDR2 SQIVND (reference sequence). The CDR3 totals 17 residues. V was pared by 5 bases and J by 6 bases, with 14 bases of the junction left unmatched. CDR3 sequence: CASSPGVGRGGSNEQFF. DNA of the CDR3: TGTGCCAGTAGTCCCGGGGTGGGGCGGGGGGGTTCCAATGAGCAGTTCTTC.

The chain joins TRBV6-1 to TRBJ2-2, with D perhaps TRBD2 (6 bases). The CDR3 contains 15 residues. V lost 0 bases, J lost 5 bases, and 10 bases lay in between. The V gene's germline CDR1 is MNHNS and CDR2 SASEGT. CDR3 region: CASSEAGGTTGELFF. The CDR3 coding sequence is TGTGCCAGCAGTGAAGCGGGCGGGACGACCGGGGAGCTGTTTTTT.

The chain uses TRBV14 and TRBJ1-2, with no clear D. The CDR3 contains 13 residues. CDR1 SGHDN and CDR2 FVKESK come from the germline V gene. Trimming took 4 bases from V and 4 from J, leaving 10 bases between them. This chain's CDR3 is CASSLETFYGYTF. Written as DNA, the CDR3 is TGTGCCAGCAGCCTGGAGACCTTCTATGGCTACACCTTC. The variable domain in full, with the rest retrieved from reference TRBV14 and TRBJ1-2, is EAGVTQFPSHSVIEKGQTVTLRCDPISGHDNLYWYRRVMGKEIKFLLHFVKESKQDESGMPNNRFLAERTGGTYSTLKVQPAELEDSGVYFCASSLETFYGYTFGSGTRLTVV.

The V and J genes are TRBV6-6 and TRBJ2-1; a weak D match, TRBD2 (7 bases). Trimming stripped 6 bases from V and 7 bases from J, with 16 bases between. Germline CDR1 reads MNHNY; CDR2 reads SVGAGI (reference sequence). The CDR3 totals 14 residues. CDR3 DNA sequence: TGTGCCAGCAGCGCGGGGGCGCGTCAGAATGAGCAGTTCTTC. Its protein product is CASSAGARQNEQFF.

V gene TRBV30 combines with J gene TRBJ1-1; D not resolved. From germline, CDR1 is GTSNPN and CDR2 SVGIG (reference sequence). Trimming took off 0 bases at V and 1 base at J, with 9 bases between the two ends. The CDR3 has 14 residues. The DNA for the CDR3 is TGTGCCTGGAGTGTACTAATGGGGAACACTGAAGCTTTCTTT. This translates into CAWSVLMGNTEAFF.